These 9 T cell receptor beta chains originate from one sample sequenced in a study of OX40 agonist ivuxolimab in advanced cancers. Generated by immunoSEQ multiplex PCR, the TCRdb table keeps only in-frame clones and is missing some. The data show approximately 100,000 clones, with under 90% seen just once and around 5.9% held by the top ten. Sequences were derived from CD4+ or CD8+ T cells sorted from blood, sampled in a trial of the OX40 agonist ivuxolimab. The receptors shown here come from an adult with an advanced solid tumor such as melanoma, head and neck, liver or kidney cancer.

The J gene is TRBJ1-1, the V gene TRBV27, with D perhaps TRBD1 (5 bases). The CDR3 runs 13 residues. CDR1 is MNHEY, CDR2 SMNVEV, per germline (reference sequence). Between the trimmed V and J ends, which lost 5 bases and 5 bases, there was a span of 12 bases. In DNA form, the CDR3 reads TGTGCCAGCAGTGTGACTCAGGGAACTGAAGCTTTCTTT. Translated: CASSVTQGTEAFF.

The genes are TRBV19 and TRBJ2-7; possible D gene TRBD1, 6 bases. Germline V gene lookup returns CDR1 LNHDA and CDR2 SQIVND (reference sequence). The CDR3 has 13 amino acids. Trimming took off 6 bases at V and 0 bases at J, with 9 bases between the two ends. CDR3 residues: CASSRDNSYEQYF. The DNA of the CDR3 is TGTGCCAGTAGCCGGGACAACTCCTACGAGCAGTACTTC.

The chain links TRBV6-5 to TRBJ2-2; the match to TRBD1 covers 7 bases. Germline V CDR1 and CDR2: MNHEY, SVGAGI. The length of the CDR3 is 15 residues. V was clipped by 10 bases and J by 0 bases; unmatched bases: 8. The CDR3 sequence: CATGAGTANTGELFF. Written as DNA, the CDR3 is TGTGCCACCGGCGCAGGGACAGCGAACACCGGGGAGCTGTTTTTT.

The chain is built from TRBV7-2 and TRBJ2-7; TRBD2 matches 8 bases. Trimming took 7 bases from V and 3 from J; bases not matched to a gene: 11. The CDR3 contains 15 residues. Germline V lookup: CDR1 SGHTA, CDR2 FQGNSA. The CDR3 loop reads CASTTWEAGDYEQYF. In nucleotides, the CDR3 is TGTGCCAGCACCACCTGGGAAGCGGGGGACTACGAGCAGTACTTC.

This clone occurred once. The chain recombines TRBV7-8 with TRBJ1-5, with 8 bases fitting TRBD1. CDR1 and CDR2 (germline): SGHVS, FQNEAQ. The V and J ends lost 1 base and 2 bases, in that order; junction bases with no gene match: 13. The CDR3 covers 19 residues. The CDR3 bases are TGTGCCAGCAGCTTAGAGGGGACAGGTGGGATGGGAGGCAATCAGCCCCAGCATTTT. It encodes CASSLEGTGGMGGNQPQHF.

This clone occurred once. The rearrangement links TRBV4-3 to TRBJ2-3; 8 bases fit TRBD2. This CDR3 spans 17 amino acids. The V gene end was trimmed by 0 bases and the J gene end by 3 bases; junction bases not matched to a gene: 8. Germline V gives CDR1 LGHNA, CDR2 YSLEER. The CDR3 is CASSQDPMGLGTDTQYF. The DNA of the CDR3 is TGCGCCAGCAGCCAAGACCCGATGGGACTAGGGACAGATACGCAGTATTTT.

This chain connects TRBV27 to TRBJ2-7; the D call may be TRBD1 or TRBD2 (5 bases each). CDR1 MNHEY and CDR2 SMNVEV come from the germline V gene (reference sequence). Trimming shortened V by 8 bases and J by 6 bases, and 14 bases separated the two germline ends. CDR3 size: 12 residues. CDR3 amino acids: CASGEGPFEQYF. CDR3 DNA sequence: TGTGCCAGCGGAGAGGGGCCCTTCGAGCAGTACTTC.

V and J are TRBV19 and TRBJ2-7; tentatively, D is TRBD1 (6 bases). Trimming cost V 5 bases and J 7 bases, with 18 bases left between them. Germline V gene sequence: CDR1 LNHDA, CDR2 SQIVND (reference sequence). The CDR3 extends over 14 amino acids. CDR3 bases: TGTGCCAGTAGTCTACAGGGTATCCCAACAGAGCAGTACTTC. The encoded protein is CASSLQGIPTEQYF. Variable domain in full (rest from reference TRBV19 and TRBJ2-7): DGGITQSPKYLFRKEGQNVTLSCEQNLNHDAMYWYRQDPGQGLRLIYYSQIVNDFQKGDIAEGYSVSREKKESFPLTVTSAQKNPTAFYLCASSLQGIPTEQYFGPGTRLTVT.

The chain carries TRBV9 and TRBJ2-3; 9 nucleotides match TRBD1. The CDR3 is 16 amino acids. CDR1 is SGDLS and CDR2 is YYNGEE in the germline V gene. V shed 3 bases and J 5 bases; nucleotides not matched to a gene: 10. The CDR3 nucleotides are TGTGCCAGCAGCGCGACACCGGGACAGGGTCTAGATACGCAGTATTTT. It translates to CASSATPGQGLDTQYF. The whole variable domain, filled in from reference TRBV9 and TRBJ2-3, reads DSGVTQTPKHLITATGQRVTLRCSPRSGDLSVYWYQQSLDQGLQFLIQYYNGEERAKGNILERFSAQQFPDLHSELNLSSLELGDSALYFCASSATPGQGLDTQYFGPGTRLTVL.